The T cell receptor (beta chain) under discussion was sequenced for a study of T cell repertoires and HLA-DP antigens. Study-wide context: CD4+ T cells were cocultured with HeLa cells expressing HLA-DP. Two male donors and one female donor spanned ages 18-to-29 through 60-to-69. The study's findings and limits: Clones undetected before culture averaged approximately 34% against one allele and 50.6% against the other.

Worth noting for this clone: The target antigen is unknown.

Germline V gene lookup returns CDR1 SGHRS and CDR2 YFSETQ. The CDR3 totals 16 residues. Germline trimming cut 0 bases from V and 1 base from J; bases unmatched to any gene: 5. Purity of the untouched CD4+ T cells was around 98%. Assay: immunoSEQ multiplex PCR; the TCRdb copy retains only in-frame clones and omits some. The table includes about 73,000 clones, about four fifths detected once. V is TRBV5-1 and J is TRBJ1-1; 8 positions agree with TRBD1. Sequencing was done on a sample of CD4+ T cells from PBMCs. This receptor was taken from a man in his 60s in good health and CMV-seronegative. The CDR3 DNA sequence: TGCGCCAGCAGCTTGGCCGGAACAGGGGGGAACACTGAAGCTTTCTTT. Protein product: CASSLAGTGGNTEAFF.